These 8 T cell receptor beta chains were sequenced from one sample in a study of shared clonotypes between healthy human individuals. Naive CD8 cells were CD45RO-negative, positively selected for CCR7, excluding terminally differentiated effector memory CD45RA+ cells. Some clones are missing from TCRdb's copy, which holds only in-frame ones; the method was immunoSEQ multiplex PCR. The sample has over 2,000,000 clones; 93% are singletons. The sequenced sample consisted of naive CD8+ T cells from PBMCs. These receptor sequences come from a man aged 18-30 years in good health. Some clones in this sample may be carry-over from other donors' samples.

The rearrangement links TRBV28 to TRBJ2-7; 12 nucleotides align to TRBD1. Germline V lookup: CDR1 MDHEN, CDR2 SYDVKM. The CDR3 loop spans 14 amino acids. Losses at the gene ends were 7 bases for V and 4 bases for J; bases not matched to a gene: 5. The DNA of the CDR3 is TGTGCCAGCACTGGGACAGGGGGCAGGTACGAGCAGTACTTC. Protein: CASTGTGGRYEQYF.

The gene calls are TRBV7-9 and TRBJ2-1, with unresolved D. The CDR3 consists of 15 residues. Trimming took off 3 bases at V and 5 bases at J, with 14 bases between the two ends. Germline CDR1 and CDR2: SEHNR and FQNEAQ (reference sequence). The CDR3 nucleotides read TGTGCCAGCAGCTTTCCGGACCTAACCCACAATGAGCAGTTCTTC. Residues: CASSFPDLTHNEQFF.

The chain combines TRBV9 with TRBJ2-1; TRBD2 aligns across 11 bases. After removal of 4 bases from V and 3 bases from J, the junction contained 3 bases not matched to a gene. CDR1 and CDR2 (germline): SGDLS, YYNGEE. CDR3 size: 15 residues. Here the CDR3 reads CASSISGGVYNEQFF. CDR3 DNA: TGTGCCAGCAGCATTAGCGGGGGGGTCTACAATGAGCAGTTCTTC.

In the case of this clone: The junction and the germline gene differ at one end; a read error may be behind it. The chain uses TRBV15 and TRBJ1-3; a possible D gene is TRBD1 (5 bases). Germline values: CDR1 LNHNV, CDR2 YYDKDF (reference sequence). The length of the CDR3 is 15 residues. The CDR3 nucleotides are TGTGCCACCAGCAGGGGGACCGGGGCTGGGAACACCATATATTTT. Protein: CATSRGTGAGNTIYF. Complete variable domain (other parts from reference TRBV15 and TRBJ1-3): DAMVIQNPRYQVTQFGKPVTLSCSQTLNHNVMYWYQQKSSQAPKLLFHYYDKDFNNEADTPDNFQSRRPNTSFCFLDIRSPGLGDTAMYLCATSRGTGAGNTIYFGEGSWLTVV.

The rearrangement uses TRBV27 and TRBJ1-1; D remains unclear. CDR1 is MNHEY and CDR2 is SMNVEV in the germline V gene (reference sequence). The CDR3 sequence is 12 residues long. V lost 6 bases and J 4 bases, leaving 9 bases between the germline ends. The chain's CDR3 is CASRAGRTEAFF. The CDR3 coding sequence is TGTGCCAGCAGAGCGGGTCGCACTGAAGCTTTCTTT.

The chain joins TRBV19 to TRBJ1-1, with D possibly TRBD1 on 5 matching bases. Germline-derived CDR1 and CDR2 are LNHDA and SQIVND (reference sequence). The CDR3 is 12 amino acids. Trimming removed 7 bases at V and 4 bases at J, with 10 bases between. The CDR3 is CASKGRATEAFF. As DNA, the CDR3 is TGTGCCAGTAAGGGGCGCGCCACTGAAGCTTTCTTT.

In DNA form, the CDR3 reads TGTGCCAGCAGCGTACCACCATTAACCTCGAACACCGGGGAGCTGTTTTTT. Translating gives CASSVPPLTSNTGELFF. The chain uses TRBV9 and TRBJ2-2; the D is unclear. CDR3 length: 17 residues. The ends were cut back, 1 base at V and 0 bases at J, with 13 bases in the middle. Per the germline V gene, CDR1 is SGDLS and CDR2 is YYNGEE.

CDR3 residues: CASSLAFRAEGEDEQFF. Here the CDR3 DNA reads TGCGCCAGCAGCTTGGCCTTCAGAGCCGAGGGGGAGGATGAGCAGTTCTTC. The rearrangement links TRBV5-1 to TRBJ2-1; TRBD1 or TRBD2 may be the D gene (6 bases each). Germline assignment: CDR1 SGHRS and CDR2 YFSETQ. V dropped 0 bases and J dropped 8 bases, with 21 bases sitting between them. This CDR3 spans 17 amino acids.